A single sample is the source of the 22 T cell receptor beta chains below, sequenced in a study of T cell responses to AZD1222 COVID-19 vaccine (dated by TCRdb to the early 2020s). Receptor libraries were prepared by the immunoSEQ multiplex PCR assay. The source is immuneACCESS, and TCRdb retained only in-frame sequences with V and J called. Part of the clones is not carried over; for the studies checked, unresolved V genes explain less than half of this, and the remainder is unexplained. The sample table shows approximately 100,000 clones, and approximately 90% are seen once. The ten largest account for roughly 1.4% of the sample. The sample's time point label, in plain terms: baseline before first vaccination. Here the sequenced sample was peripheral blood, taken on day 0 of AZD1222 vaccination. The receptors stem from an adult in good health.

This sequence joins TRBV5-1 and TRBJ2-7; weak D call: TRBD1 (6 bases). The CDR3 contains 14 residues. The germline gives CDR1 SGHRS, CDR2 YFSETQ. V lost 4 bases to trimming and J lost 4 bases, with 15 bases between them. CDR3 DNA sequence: TGCGCCAGCAGCGACAGGACAGCAGGGTACGAGCAGTACTTC. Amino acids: CASSDRTAGYEQYF.

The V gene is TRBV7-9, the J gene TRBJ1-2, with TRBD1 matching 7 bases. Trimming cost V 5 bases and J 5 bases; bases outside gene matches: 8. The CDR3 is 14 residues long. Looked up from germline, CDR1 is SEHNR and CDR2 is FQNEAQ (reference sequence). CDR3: CASSPPDRAYGYTF. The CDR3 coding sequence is TGTGCCAGCAGCCCCCCTGACAGGGCATATGGCTACACCTTC.

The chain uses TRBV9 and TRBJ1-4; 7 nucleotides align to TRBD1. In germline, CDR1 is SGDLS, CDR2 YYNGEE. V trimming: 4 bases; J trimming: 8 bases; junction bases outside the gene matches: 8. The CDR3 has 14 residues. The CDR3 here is CASSSRQGGEKLFF. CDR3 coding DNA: TGTGCCAGCAGCTCTCGACAGGGTGGAGAAAAACTGTTTTTT.

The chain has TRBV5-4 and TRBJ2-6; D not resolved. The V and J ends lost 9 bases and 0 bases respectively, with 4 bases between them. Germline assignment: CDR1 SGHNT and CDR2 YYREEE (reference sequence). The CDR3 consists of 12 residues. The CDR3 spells CAIHSGANVLTF. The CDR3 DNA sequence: TGTGCCATCCACTCTGGGGCCAACGTCCTGACTTTC.

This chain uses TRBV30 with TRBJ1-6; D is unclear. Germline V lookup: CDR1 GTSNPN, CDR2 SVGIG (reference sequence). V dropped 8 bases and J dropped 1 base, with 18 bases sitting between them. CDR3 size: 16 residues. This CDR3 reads CAGFATRDSYNSPLHF. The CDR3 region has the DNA TGTGCCGGGTTCGCGACAAGGGATTCCTATAATTCACCCCTCCACTTT.

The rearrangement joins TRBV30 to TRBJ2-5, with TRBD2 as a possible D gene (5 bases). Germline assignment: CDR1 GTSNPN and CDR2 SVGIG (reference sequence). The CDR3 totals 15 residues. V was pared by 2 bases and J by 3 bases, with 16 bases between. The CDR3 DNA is TGTGCCTGGAGTCAATTATCGACCGGGGAAGAGACCCAGTACTTC. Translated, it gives CAWSQLSTGEETQYF.

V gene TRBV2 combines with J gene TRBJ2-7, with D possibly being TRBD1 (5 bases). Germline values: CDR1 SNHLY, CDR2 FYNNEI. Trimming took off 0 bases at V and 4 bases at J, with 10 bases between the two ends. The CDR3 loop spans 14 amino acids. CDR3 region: CASSEAPGWYEQYF. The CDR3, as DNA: TGTGCCAGCAGTGAAGCCCCAGGGTGGTACGAGCAGTACTTC.

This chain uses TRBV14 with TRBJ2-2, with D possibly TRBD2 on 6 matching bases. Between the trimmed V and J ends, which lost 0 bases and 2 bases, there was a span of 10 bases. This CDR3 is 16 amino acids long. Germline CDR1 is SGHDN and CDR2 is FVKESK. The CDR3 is CASSQDPGTNTGELFF. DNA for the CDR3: TGTGCCAGCAGCCAAGATCCAGGGACTAACACCGGGGAGCTGTTTTTT. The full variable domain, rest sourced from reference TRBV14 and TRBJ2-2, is EAGVTQFPSHSVIEKGQTVTLRCDPISGHDNLYWYRRVMGKEIKFLLHFVKESKQDESGMPNNRFLAERTGGTYSTLKVQPAELEDSGVYFCASSQDPGTNTGELFFGEGSRLTVL.

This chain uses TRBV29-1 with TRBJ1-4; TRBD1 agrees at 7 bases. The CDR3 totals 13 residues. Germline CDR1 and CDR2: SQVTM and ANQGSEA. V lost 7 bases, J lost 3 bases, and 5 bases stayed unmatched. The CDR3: CSALTGPNEKLFF. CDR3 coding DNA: TGCAGCGCGCTGACAGGGCCTAATGAAAAACTGTTTTTT.

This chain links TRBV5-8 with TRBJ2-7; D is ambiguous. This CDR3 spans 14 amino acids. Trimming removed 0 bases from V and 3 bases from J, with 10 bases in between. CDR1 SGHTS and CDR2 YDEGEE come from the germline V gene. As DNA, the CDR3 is TGTGCCAGCAGCTTGGTGCCAGAATTCTACGAGCAGTACTTC. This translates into CASSLVPEFYEQYF.

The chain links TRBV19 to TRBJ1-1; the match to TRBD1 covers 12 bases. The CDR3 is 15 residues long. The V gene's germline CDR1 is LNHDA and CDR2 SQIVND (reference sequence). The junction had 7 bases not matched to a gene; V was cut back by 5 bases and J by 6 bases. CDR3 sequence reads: CASSSLGQGASEAFF. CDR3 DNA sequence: TGTGCCAGTAGTTCACTGGGACAGGGGGCGTCTGAAGCTTTCTTT.

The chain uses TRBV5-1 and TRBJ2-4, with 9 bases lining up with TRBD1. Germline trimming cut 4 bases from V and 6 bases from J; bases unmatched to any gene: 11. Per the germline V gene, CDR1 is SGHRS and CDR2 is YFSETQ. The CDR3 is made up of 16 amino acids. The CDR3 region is CASSLPGTGRLNIQYF. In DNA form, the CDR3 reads TGCGCCAGCAGCCTACCGGGGACAGGGAGGCTAAACATTCAGTACTTC.

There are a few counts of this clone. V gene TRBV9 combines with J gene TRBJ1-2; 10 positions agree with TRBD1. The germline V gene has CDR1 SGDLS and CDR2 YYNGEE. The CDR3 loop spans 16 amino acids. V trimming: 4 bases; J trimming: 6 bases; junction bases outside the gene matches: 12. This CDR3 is CASSLMGGDRGHGYTF. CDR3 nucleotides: TGTGCCAGCAGCCTCATGGGAGGGGACAGGGGCCATGGCTACACCTTC.

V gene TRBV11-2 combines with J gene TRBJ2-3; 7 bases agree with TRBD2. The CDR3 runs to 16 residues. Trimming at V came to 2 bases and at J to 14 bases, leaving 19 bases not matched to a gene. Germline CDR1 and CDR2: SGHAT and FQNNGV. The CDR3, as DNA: TGTGCCAGCAGCTTACTCGGGACTAAGGGCAGCGGGCCGCCGTATTTT. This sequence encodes CASSLLGTKGSGPPYF.

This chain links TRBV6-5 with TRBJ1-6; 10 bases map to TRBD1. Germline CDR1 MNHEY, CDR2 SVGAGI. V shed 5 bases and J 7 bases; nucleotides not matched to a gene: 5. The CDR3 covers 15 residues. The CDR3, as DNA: TGTGCCAGCAGTCGACCGGGACAGGGGAATTCACCCCTCCACTTT. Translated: CASSRPGQGNSPLHF.

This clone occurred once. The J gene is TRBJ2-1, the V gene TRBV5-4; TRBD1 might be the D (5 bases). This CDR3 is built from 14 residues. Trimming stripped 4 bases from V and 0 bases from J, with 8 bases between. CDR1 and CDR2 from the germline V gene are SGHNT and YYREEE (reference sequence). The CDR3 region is CASSPDSSYNEQFF. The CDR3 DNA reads TGTGCCAGCAGCCCCGACAGCTCCTACAATGAGCAGTTCTTC.

In nucleotides, the CDR3 is TGTGCCAGCAGTGAAAACAGGGGGTGGACGGAGACCCAGTACTTC. This gives the protein CASSENRGWTETQYF. The chain employs TRBV6-1 and TRBJ2-5, with TRBD1 matching over 8 bases. Per germline, CDR1 MNHNS and CDR2 SASEGT. V dropped 2 bases and J dropped 5; count of bases not matched to a gene: 7. This CDR3 has 15 amino acids.

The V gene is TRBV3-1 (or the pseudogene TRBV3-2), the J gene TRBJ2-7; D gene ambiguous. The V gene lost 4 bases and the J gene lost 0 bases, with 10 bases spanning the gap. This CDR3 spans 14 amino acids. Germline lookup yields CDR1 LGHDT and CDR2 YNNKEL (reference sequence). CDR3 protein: CASSRTLNSYEQYF. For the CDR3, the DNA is TGTGCCAGCAGCCGCACCCTCAACTCCTACGAGCAGTACTTC.

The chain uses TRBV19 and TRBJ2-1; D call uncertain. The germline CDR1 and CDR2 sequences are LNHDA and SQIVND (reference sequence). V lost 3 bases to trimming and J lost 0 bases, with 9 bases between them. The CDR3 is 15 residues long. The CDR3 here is CASSIDKSSYNEQFF. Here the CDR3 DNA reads TGTGCCAGTAGTATCGATAAGAGCTCCTACAATGAGCAGTTCTTC.

The CDR3 protein is CASSFRTGRETQYF. In DNA form, the CDR3 reads TGTGCCAGCAGCTTTCGGACAGGGCGGGAGACCCAGTACTTC. The rearrangement links TRBV5-4 to TRBJ2-5; 8 bases fit TRBD1. The CDR3 has 14 amino acids. The V segment lost 2 bases and the J segment 5 bases; nucleotides outside the gene matches: 5. Germline loops: CDR1 SGHNT, CDR2 YYREEE (reference sequence).

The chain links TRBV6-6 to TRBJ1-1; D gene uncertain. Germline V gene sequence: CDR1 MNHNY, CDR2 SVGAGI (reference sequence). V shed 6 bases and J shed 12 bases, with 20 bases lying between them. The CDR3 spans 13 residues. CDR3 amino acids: CASSSTRAHQTFF. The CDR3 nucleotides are TGTGCCAGCAGCTCGACGCGGGCCCATCAGACTTTCTTT.

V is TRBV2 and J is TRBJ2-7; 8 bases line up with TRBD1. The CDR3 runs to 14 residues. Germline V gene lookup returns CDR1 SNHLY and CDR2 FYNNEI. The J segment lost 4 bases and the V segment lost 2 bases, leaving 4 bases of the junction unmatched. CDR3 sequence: CASSEIRGHYEQYF. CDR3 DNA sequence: TGTGCCAGCAGTGAAATCAGGGGGCATTACGAGCAGTACTTC.